Described below is a single T cell receptor (beta chain) sequence and its context. The antigen is undetermined. TCRdb keeps only in-frame clones here, not all; method: immunoSEQ multiplex PCR. The sample shows roughly 38,000 clones, 88% of them seen only once. This sample is part of a study of T cells in localized non-small cell lung cancer. Study-wide results and limits: Compared with tumor, uninvolved adjacent lung displayed greater T cell clonality, ranking highest overall. Among the top 100 tumor clones, a median around 57 appeared in adjacent lung. Heterogeneity remains possible, as sequencing covered one tumor region only.

This CDR3 has 14 amino acids. V lost 0 bases to trimming and J lost 7 bases, with 16 bases between them. CDR1 and CDR2 from the germline V gene are GTSNPN and SVGIG (reference sequence). The chain employs TRBV30 and TRBJ2-7; unclear D gene. The clonotype originates from a female donor over 55 with stage I squamous cell lung carcinoma. The specimen comprised peripheral blood, sampled before any cancer treatment. The CDR3 DNA sequence: TGTGCCTGGAGTGTAGAACGGATAAGGAGAGAGCAGTACTTC. It specifies CAWSVERIRREQYF.